This entry is about one TCR beta chain. Its target is not known. V lost 4 bases, J lost 4 bases, and 6 bases stayed unmatched. Germline CDR1 SGDLS, CDR2 YYNGEE. The CDR3 contains 14 residues. The data belong to a study of blood T cells in healthy people across ages. Whole-study findings and limits: Reliance upon unsorted PBMCs precluded definitive naive versus antigen-experienced comparison. Long-lived donors carried more naive CD4+ cells and greater diversity than aged donors.

A second PCR, run for 7 to 11 cycles, used a sample-barcoded 5' primer plus a J-beta primer mix. Each of the cDNA molecules was tagged by a template-switch adaptor with 12 random nucleotides. Via MiXCR, TCRdb re-called the 5' RACE reads, giving one row per CDR3 protein. The table shows 1.8 million or so distinct CDR3 sequences, with about two fifths occurring only once. The TCR was taken from a human donor in good health. The gene calls are TRBV9 and TRBJ2-5, with 8 bases that match TRBD2. The sample taken for sequencing was blood. The CDR3, as DNA: TGTGCCAGCAGCCCCGACGCGGGGGGAGAGACCCAGTACTTC. The encoded protein is CASSPDAGGETQYF. The variable domain in full, with the rest retrieved from reference TRBV9 and TRBJ2-5, is DSGVTQTPKHLITATGQRVTLRCSPRSGDLSVYWYQQSLDQGLQFLIQYYNGEERAKGNILERFSAQQFPDLHSELNLSSLELGDSALYFCASSPDAGGETQYFGPGTRLLVL.